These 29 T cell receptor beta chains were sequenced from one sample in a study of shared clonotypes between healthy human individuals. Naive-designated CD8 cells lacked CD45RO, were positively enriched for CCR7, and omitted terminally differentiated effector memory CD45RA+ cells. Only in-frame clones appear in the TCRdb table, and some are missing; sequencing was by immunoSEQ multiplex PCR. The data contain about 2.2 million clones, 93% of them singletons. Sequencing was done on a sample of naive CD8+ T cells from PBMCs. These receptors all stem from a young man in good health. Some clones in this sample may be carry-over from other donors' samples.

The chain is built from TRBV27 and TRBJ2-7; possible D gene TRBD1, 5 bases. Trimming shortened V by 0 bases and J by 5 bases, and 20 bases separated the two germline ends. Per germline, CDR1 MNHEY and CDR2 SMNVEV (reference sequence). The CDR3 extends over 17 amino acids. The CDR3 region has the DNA TGTGCCAGCAGTTTATCGTTACCCCAGGGCCGTACCGACGAGCAGTACTTC. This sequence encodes CASSLSLPQGRTDEQYF.

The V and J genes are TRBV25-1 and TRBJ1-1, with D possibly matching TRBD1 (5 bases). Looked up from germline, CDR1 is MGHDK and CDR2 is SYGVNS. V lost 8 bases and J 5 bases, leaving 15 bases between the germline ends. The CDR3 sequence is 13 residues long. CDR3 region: CASAPGARTEAFF. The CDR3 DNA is TGTGCCAGCGCTCCCGGGGCCCGGACTGAAGCTTTCTTT.

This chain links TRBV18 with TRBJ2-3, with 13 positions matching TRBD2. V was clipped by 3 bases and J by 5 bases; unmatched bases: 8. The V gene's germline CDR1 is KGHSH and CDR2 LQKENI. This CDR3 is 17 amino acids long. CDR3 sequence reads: CASSPRGLAGTVDTQYF. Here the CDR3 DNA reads TGTGCCAGCTCACCTCGGGGACTAGCGGGAACGGTAGATACGCAGTATTTT. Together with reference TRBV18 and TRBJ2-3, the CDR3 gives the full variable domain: NAGVMQNPRHLVRRRGQEARLRCSPMKGHSHVYWYRQLPEEGLKFMVYLQKENIIDESGMPKERFSAEFPKEGPSILRIQQVVRGDSAAYFCASSPRGLAGTVDTQYFGPGTRLTVL.

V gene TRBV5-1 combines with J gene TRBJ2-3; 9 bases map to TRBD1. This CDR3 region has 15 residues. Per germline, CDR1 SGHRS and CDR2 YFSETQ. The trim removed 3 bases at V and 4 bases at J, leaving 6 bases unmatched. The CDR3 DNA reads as TGCGCCAGCAGCTCCAGTAGGACAGGGGCAGATACGCAGTATTTT. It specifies CASSSSRTGADTQYF.

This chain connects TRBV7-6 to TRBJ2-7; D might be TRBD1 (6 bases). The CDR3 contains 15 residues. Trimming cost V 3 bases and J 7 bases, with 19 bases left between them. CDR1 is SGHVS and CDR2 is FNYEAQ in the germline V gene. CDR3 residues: CASSFARGIRREQYF. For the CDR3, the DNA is TGTGCCAGCAGCTTTGCCAGGGGCATTAGAAGGGAGCAGTACTTC.

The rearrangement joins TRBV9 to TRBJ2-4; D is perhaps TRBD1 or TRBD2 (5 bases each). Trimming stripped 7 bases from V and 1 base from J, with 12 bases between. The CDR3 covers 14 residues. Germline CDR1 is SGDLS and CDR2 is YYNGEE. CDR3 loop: CASPGPRAKNIQYF. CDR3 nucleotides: TGTGCCAGCCCGGGGCCTAGGGCCAAAAACATTCAGTACTTC.

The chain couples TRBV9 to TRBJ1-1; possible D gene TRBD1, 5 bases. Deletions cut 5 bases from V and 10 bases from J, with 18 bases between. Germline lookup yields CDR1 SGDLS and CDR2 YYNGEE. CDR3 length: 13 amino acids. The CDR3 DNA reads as TGTGCCAGCAGAGGGCCCCAGGGTCTTGGAGCTTTCTTT. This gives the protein CASRGPQGLGAFF.

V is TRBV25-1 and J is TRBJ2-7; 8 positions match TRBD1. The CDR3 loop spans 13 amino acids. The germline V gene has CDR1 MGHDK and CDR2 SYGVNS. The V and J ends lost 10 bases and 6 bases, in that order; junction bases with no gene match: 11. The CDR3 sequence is CATSDREWSEQYF. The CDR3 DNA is TGTGCCACCTCGGACAGGGAGTGGAGCGAGCAGTACTTC.

CDR3 sequence reads: CASSPGTAPWRDNQPQHF. The CDR3 DNA sequence: TGTGCCAGCAGCCCAGGGACAGCTCCGTGGCGGGACAATCAGCCCCAGCATTTT. The J gene is TRBJ1-5, the V gene TRBV7-9; 7 nucleotides line up with TRBD1. Unmatched junction bases numbered 16, after V lost 5 bases and J lost 3 bases. This CDR3 spans 18 amino acids. CDR1 SEHNR and CDR2 FQNEAQ come from the germline V gene (reference sequence).

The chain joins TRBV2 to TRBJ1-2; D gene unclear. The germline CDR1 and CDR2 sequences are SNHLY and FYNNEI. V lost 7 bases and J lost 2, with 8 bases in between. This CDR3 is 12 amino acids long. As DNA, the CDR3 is TGTGCCAGCACCGACACGAACTATGGCTACACCTTC. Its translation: CASTDTNYGYTF.

CDR3 region: CASSGGRVSYEQYF. In nucleotides, the CDR3 is TGTGCCAGCAGTGGAGGGCGGGTTTCCTACGAGCAGTACTTC. This chain joins TRBV5-6 and TRBJ2-7, with D possibly TRBD2 on 6 matching bases. The CDR3 runs to 14 residues. Per the germline V gene, CDR1 is SGHDT and CDR2 is YYEEEE. Trimming took 5 bases from V and 1 from J, leaving 13 bases between them.

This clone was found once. The CDR3 loop reads CASSVLWTGELFF. In nucleotides, the CDR3 is TGTGCCAGCAGCGTATTATGGACGGGGGAGCTGTTTTTT. The V gene is TRBV9, the J gene TRBJ2-2; no clear D. The CDR3 is 13 amino acids. Trimming pared 1 base from V and 8 bases from J, leaving 9 bases between. Germline V CDR1 and CDR2: SGDLS, YYNGEE.

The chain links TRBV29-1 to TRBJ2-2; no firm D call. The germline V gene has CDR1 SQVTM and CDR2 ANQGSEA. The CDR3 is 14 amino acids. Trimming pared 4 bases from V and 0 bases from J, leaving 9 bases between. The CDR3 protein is CSVGSPANTGELFF. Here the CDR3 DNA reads TGCAGCGTTGGTTCTCCCGCGAACACCGGGGAGCTGTTTTTT.

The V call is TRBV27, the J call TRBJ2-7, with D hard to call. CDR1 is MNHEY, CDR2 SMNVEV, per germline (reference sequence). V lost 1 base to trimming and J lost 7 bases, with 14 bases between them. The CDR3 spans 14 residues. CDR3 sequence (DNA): TGTGCCAGCAGTTTATTGGTGGGCCTACAGGAGCAGTACTTC. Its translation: CASSLLVGLQEQYF.

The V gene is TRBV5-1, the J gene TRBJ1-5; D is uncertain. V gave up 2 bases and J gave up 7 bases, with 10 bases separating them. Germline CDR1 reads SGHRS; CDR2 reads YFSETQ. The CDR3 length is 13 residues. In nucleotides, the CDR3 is TGCGCCAGCAGCTTTGCAGGAGGACAGCCCCAGCATTTT. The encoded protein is CASSFAGGQPQHF.

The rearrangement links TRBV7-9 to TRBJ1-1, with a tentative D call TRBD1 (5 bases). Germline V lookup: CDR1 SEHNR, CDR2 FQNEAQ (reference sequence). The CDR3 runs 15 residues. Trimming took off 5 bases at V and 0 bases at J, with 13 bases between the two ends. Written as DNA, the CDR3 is TGTGCCAGCAGCCCGGTCGGAGGGGTGAACACTGAAGCTTTCTTT. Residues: CASSPVGGVNTEAFF.

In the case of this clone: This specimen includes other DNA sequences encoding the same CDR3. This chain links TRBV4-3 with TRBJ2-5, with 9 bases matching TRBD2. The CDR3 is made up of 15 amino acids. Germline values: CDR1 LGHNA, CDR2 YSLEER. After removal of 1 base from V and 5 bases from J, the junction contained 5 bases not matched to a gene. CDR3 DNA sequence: TGCGCCAGCAGCCAAGGAAGCGGGGGGCGGGAGACCCAGTACTTC. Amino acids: CASSQGSGGRETQYF.

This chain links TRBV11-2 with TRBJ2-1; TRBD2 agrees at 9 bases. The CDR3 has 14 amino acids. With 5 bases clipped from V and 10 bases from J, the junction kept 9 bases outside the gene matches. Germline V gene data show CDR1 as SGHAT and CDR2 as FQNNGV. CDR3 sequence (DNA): TGTGCCAGCAGCCCGCTAGCGGGGCCTGGGGAGCAGTTCTTC. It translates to CASSPLAGPGEQFF.

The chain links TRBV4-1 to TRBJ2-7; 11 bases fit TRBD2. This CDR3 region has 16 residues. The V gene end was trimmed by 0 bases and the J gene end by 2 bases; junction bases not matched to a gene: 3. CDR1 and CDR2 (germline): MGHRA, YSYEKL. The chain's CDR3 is CASSQEGLAAPYEQYF. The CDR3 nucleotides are TGCGCCAGCAGCCAAGAGGGACTAGCGGCCCCCTACGAGCAGTACTTC.

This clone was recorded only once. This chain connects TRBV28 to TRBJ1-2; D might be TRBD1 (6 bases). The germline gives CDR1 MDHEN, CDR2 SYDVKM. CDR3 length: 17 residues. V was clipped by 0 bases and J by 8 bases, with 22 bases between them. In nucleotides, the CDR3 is TGTGCCAGCAGTTTATGGTCGTTGGAGACAGGAGGTATGGGCTACACCTTC. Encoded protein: CASSLWSLETGGMGYTF.

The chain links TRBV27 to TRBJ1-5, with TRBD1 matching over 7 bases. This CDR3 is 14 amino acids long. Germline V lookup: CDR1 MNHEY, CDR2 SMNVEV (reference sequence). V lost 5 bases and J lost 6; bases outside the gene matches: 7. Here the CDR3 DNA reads TGTGCCAGCAGTCCCTACAGGGGAGTTCAGCCCCAGCATTTT. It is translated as CASSPYRGVQPQHF.

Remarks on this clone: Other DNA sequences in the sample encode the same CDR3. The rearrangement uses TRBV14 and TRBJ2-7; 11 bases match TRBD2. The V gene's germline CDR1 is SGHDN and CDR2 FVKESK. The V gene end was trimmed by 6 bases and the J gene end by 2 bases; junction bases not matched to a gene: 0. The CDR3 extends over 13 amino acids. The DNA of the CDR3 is TGTGCCAGCAGGACTAGCGGGACCTACGAGCAGTACTTC. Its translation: CASRTSGTYEQYF.

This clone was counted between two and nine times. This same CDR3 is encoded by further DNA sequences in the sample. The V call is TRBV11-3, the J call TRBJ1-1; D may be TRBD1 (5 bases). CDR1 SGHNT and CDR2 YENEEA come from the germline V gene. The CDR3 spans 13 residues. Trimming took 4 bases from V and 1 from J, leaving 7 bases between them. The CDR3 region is CASSSDRNTEAFF. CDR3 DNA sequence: TGTGCCAGCAGCTCAGACAGGAACACTGAAGCTTTCTTT.

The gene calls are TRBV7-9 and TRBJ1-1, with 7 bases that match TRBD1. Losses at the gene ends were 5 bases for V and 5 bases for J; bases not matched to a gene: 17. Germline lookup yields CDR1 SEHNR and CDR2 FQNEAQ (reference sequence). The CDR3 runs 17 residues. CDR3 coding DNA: TGTGCCAGCAGCCCTCCCAGGGGGACAGCCGCTCGGACTGAAGCTTTCTTT. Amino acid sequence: CASSPPRGTAARTEAFF.

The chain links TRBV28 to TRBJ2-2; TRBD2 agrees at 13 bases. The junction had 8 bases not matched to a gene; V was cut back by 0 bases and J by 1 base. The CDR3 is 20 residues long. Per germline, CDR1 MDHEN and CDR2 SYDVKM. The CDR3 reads CASSLWGLAGTPQNTGELFF. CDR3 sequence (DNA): TGTGCCAGCAGTTTATGGGGACTAGCGGGGACCCCACAGAACACCGGGGAGCTGTTTTTT.

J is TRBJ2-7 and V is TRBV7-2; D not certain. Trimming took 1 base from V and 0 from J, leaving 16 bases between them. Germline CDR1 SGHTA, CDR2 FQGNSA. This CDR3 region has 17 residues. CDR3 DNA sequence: TGTGCCAGCAGCTTAGTTGAAGGGCTACCGGTCTCCTACGAGCAGTACTTC. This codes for CASSLVEGLPVSYEQYF.

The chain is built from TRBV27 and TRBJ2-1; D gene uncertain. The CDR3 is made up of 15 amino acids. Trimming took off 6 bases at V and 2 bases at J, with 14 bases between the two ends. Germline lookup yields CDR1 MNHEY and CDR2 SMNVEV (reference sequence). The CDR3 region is CASSRFPLPYNEQFF. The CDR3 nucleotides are TGTGCCAGCAGCCGTTTCCCTCTCCCCTACAATGAGCAGTTCTTC.

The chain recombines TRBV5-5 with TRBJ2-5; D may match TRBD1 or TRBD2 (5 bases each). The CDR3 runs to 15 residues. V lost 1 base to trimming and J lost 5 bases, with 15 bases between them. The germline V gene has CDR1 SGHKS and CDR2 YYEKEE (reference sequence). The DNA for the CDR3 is TGTGCCAGCAGCTTGTATGGGGGTATTGGGGAGACCCAGTACTTC. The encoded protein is CASSLYGGIGETQYF.

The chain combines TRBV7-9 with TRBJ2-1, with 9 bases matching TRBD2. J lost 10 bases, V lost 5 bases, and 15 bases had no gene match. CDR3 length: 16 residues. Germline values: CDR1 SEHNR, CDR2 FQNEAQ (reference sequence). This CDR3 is CASSEPGLAPRGEQFF. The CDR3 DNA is TGTGCCAGCAGCGAACCGGGACTAGCCCCCCGCGGGGAGCAGTTCTTC.